This T cell receptor beta chain was found in a study of T cells in Graves' hyperthyroidism and ophthalmopathy. This clonotype was seen a few times. The investigators amplified TCR beta CDR3 regions from RNA transcripts. First-round RT-PCR of the TCR CDR3 relied on the HTBI primer set. TCRdb fed the multiplex PCR reads into MiXCR, producing one record per CDR3 protein. The sample lists fewer than 450,000 distinct CDR3 sequences; roughly a sixth were seen once. Trimming stripped 0 bases from V and 9 bases from J, with 7 bases between. In germline, CDR1 is SGHRS, CDR2 YFSETQ. This CDR3 is 12 amino acids long.

The source of this sequence is a woman aged 25 to 39 with Graves' hyperthyroidism that later progressed to Graves' ophthalmopathy. Input material: blood. This chain connects TRBV5-1 to TRBJ2-1; D is unresolved. In DNA form, the CDR3 reads TGCGCCAGCAGCTTGGATCGCGGTGAGCAGTTCTTC. This codes for CASSLDRGEQFF.